Each of the 10 T cell receptor beta chains below was sequenced from the same sample in a study of cytomegalovirus exposure and HLA in healthy donors. The PCR ran on 60 Vbeta and 13 Jbeta primers. Clones were sequenced by immunoSEQ multiplex PCR, and TCRdb holds only the in-frame ones, with some missing. The sample records approximately 100,000 clones, less than 10% being singletons. Material for sequencing was PBMCs. The receptors were gathered from a man between 45 and 60 years old in good health and CMV-seropositive.

This clone was detected a few times. The J gene is TRBJ2-5, the V gene TRBV6-6; D not resolved. V was cut by 5 bases and J by 5 bases, with 9 bases left in between. This CDR3 is 12 amino acids long. Germline loops: CDR1 MNHNY, CDR2 SVGAGI (reference sequence). CDR3 nucleotide sequence: TGTGCCAGCAGTCCCGTGCGTGAGACCCAGTACTTC. It is translated as CASSPVRETQYF.

The chain recombines TRBV19 with TRBJ1-5; TRBD1 aligns across 10 bases. J was trimmed by 6 bases and V by 4 bases; bases with no gene match: 3. CDR1 LNHDA and CDR2 SQIVND come from the germline V gene (reference sequence). This CDR3 is built from 14 residues. CDR3 DNA: TGTGCCAGTAGTACAGGACAGGGGGTTCAGCCCCAGCATTTT. This translates into CASSTGQGVQPQHF.

About this clone: As the CDR3 is not closed by the conserved phenylalanine or tryptophan, this likely results from a read error. The rearrangement uses TRBV6-1 and TRBJ1-2; possible D gene TRBD1, 5 bases. Trimming removed 6 bases from V and 2 bases from J, with 16 bases in between. The CDR3 is 15 amino acids. The V gene's germline CDR1 is MNHNS and CDR2 SASEGT. The CDR3, as DNA: TGTGCCAGCAGAGACCCCTCACGGACAAACTATGGCTACACCCTC. Translated: CASRDPSRTNYGYTL.

The rearrangement joins TRBV7-6 to TRBJ2-1; 7 bases are shared with TRBD1. The V and J ends lost 1 base and 2 bases, in that order; junction bases with no gene match: 2. This CDR3 spans 15 amino acids. Germline CDR1 SGHVS, CDR2 FNYEAQ. The CDR3 reads CASSLVGGPYNEQFF. For the CDR3, the DNA is TGTGCCAGCAGCTTAGTAGGGGGCCCCTACAATGAGCAGTTCTTC.

The chain has TRBV6-5 and TRBJ1-1, with TRBD1 matching 8 bases. CDR1 is MNHEY, CDR2 SVGAGI, per germline. J lost 4 bases, V lost 5 bases, and 6 bases had no gene match. This CDR3 is built from 14 residues. The CDR3 bases are TGTGCCAGCAGTCGACAGGGGAAGGGCACTGAAGCTTTCTTT. Protein product: CASSRQGKGTEAFF.

In this sample, this clone turned up a few times. The chain carries TRBV6-5 and TRBJ2-7; TRBD2 aligns across 11 bases. V was clipped by 7 bases and J by 7 bases; unmatched bases: 9. The CDR3 loop spans 14 amino acids. Germline CDR1 and CDR2: MNHEY and SVGAGI. Here the CDR3 DNA reads TGTGCCAGCAAGGTAGCGGGAGGGCTTCGGGAGCAGTACTTC. Amino acids: CASKVAGGLREQYF.

The chain links TRBV18 to TRBJ2-7, with TRBD1 as a possible D gene (6 bases). V gave up 3 bases and J gave up 9 bases, with 12 bases separating them. Germline V gene sequence: CDR1 KGHSH, CDR2 LQKENI. The CDR3 has 12 amino acids. CDR3 protein: CASSPDSGAQYF. The CDR3, as DNA: TGTGCCAGCTCACCGGACAGTGGCGCGCAGTACTTC.

This clone was observed a few times. The J gene is TRBJ1-1, the V gene TRBV29-1, with D possibly matching TRBD1 (5 bases). This CDR3 has 13 residues. Germline loops: CDR1 SQVTM, CDR2 ANQGSEA. Trimming took off 2 bases at V and 1 base at J, with 8 bases between the two ends. CDR3 in amino acids: CSVEWTQNTEAFF. In DNA, the CDR3 is TGCAGCGTTGAATGGACACAGAACACTGAAGCTTTCTTT.

In DNA form, the CDR3 reads TGTGCCAGCAGCCAAGACTGGCGCTTCAGGGTCACAGATACGCAGTATTTT. This gives the protein CASSQDWRFRVTDTQYF. This chain uses TRBV4-2 with TRBJ2-3; possible D gene TRBD1, 5 bases. Trimming removed 0 bases from V and 2 bases from J, with 15 bases in between. The germline CDR1 and CDR2 sequences are LGHNA and YNFKEQ. The CDR3 consists of 17 residues.

The CDR3 here is CASSFSRTYEQYF. In DNA, the CDR3 is TGTGCCAGCAGCTTCAGCAGGACCTACGAGCAGTACTTC. The chain couples TRBV11-1 to TRBJ2-7; D unclear. V was clipped by 3 bases and J by 2 bases, with 8 bases between them. Per the germline V gene, CDR1 is SGHAT and CDR2 is FQDESV (reference sequence). The CDR3 is made up of 13 amino acids.